The sequence of this TCR beta chain was determined in a study of shared clonotypes between healthy human individuals. Study-wide context: Used for every donor were three CD4 naive, three CD4 memory, two CD8 naive and one CD8 memory plate. Regarding the study as a whole: The sampled material consisted only of blood, and tissue repertoires are likely to differ. The four-donor shared clonotypes exceeded non-shared clonotypes in generation probability, with non-shared ones scoring lower.

Only in-frame clones appear in the TCRdb table, and some are missing; sequencing was by immunoSEQ multiplex PCR. The sample yields roughly 2,000,000 clones, approximately 94% seen once. CD45RO-negative CD8 cells positively selected for CCR7 made up the naive population, which excluded terminally differentiated effector memory CD45RA+ cells. Donors, without exception, were Caucasian adults residing in Nashville, Tennessee. Of note for this clone: Its antigen remains unknown.

Germline CDR1 SGHVS, CDR2 FNYEAQ. V lost 5 bases, J lost 4 bases, and 10 bases stayed unmatched. This CDR3 comprises 17 residues. This receptor was identified in a man aged 18 to 29 in good health. This chain connects TRBV7-6 to TRBJ2-3; 12 bases line up with TRBD2. Sequences were obtained from naive CD8+ T cells sorted from blood. The CDR3 DNA reads TGTGCCAGCAGCCTATTGCTAGCGGGAGGGCCCCCAGATACGCAGTATTTT. Its protein product is CASSLLLAGGPPDTQYF.